This section outlines one T cell receptor (beta chain) sequence together with its context. These data come from a study of blood T cell repertoires in COVID-19. Germline loops: CDR1 GTSNPN, CDR2 SVGIG (reference sequence). Trimming cost V 4 bases and J 6 bases; bases outside gene matches: 13. This CDR3 region has 16 residues. Some clones are missing from TCRdb's copy, which holds only in-frame ones; the method was immunoSEQ multiplex PCR. The table includes some 250,000 clones, 91% detected once. Those enrolled, adults aged roughly 18 to 100 years, came from some 23 US areas. Sample: PBMCs or T cells enriched from blood (not recorded which). V and J are TRBV30 and TRBJ1-5, with 9 bases matching TRBD1. This TCR came from a human donor in a cohort exposed to, infected with or recovered from COVID-19 (not recorded which). The donor label of this sample is uncertain. CDR3 amino acids: CAWNPGQGLRGQPQHF. As DNA, the CDR3 is TGTGCCTGGAACCCCGGACAGGGGTTACGAGGTCAGCCCCAGCATTTT.